The TCR beta chain described here comes from a study of identical twins (TCRdb year 2016). Regarding the complete study: To test whether fetal clonotypes persist, this study deep-sequenced TCR alpha and beta repertoires from monozygotic twins, from unrelated adults of various ages, and from cord blood. To rule out contamination, the twin experiments were replicated at different times with different library preparation protocols. The full study reports these points: Because the same donors could not be followed over many years, conclusions were based on cross-sectional statistical analysis. Invariant T cells such as MAIT and iNKT could partly confound zero-insertion analyses, although diverse VJ usage argued against such confounding for most clonotypes. Compared with coincidental sharing between unrelated individuals, out-of-frame TCR alpha sequences shared between twins had an excess of sequences with low generation probability. In beta out-of-frame sequences, excess twin sharing was weaker, because having fewer shared sequences lowered the signal-to-noise ratio. In monozygotic twins, out-of-frame TCR alpha sharing was systematically underestimated by recombination models, although the models agreed with sharing between unrelated individuals. Abundant cord blood beta clonotypes carried fewer insertions; young adult naive repertoires showed a weaker similar trend, while memory repertoires showed none.

This clonotype was observed many times. Its binding antigen is unknown. Base qualities are not provided; no much larger clone lies one nucleotide away. The method was 5' RACE. The data were produced on an Illumina HiSeq 2000. Template switching introduced a universal primer binding site; the final cDNA contained a unique molecular identifier, enabling accurate counting of TCR cDNA molecules. Specific primers in the conserved constant-segment region were used to synthesize first-strand cDNA for TCR alpha and beta chains. To control for contamination, every cDNA library carried two barcodes: a SMART-Mk sample barcode plus Illumina barcodes. Two successive PCR steps introduced TruSeq adapter sequences along with Illumina sample barcodes. TCR alpha and beta cDNA libraries were sequenced on the Illumina HiSeq platform with custom primers. Under the source paper's analysis protocol: MiGEC processed the raw reads to extract unique molecular identifiers, while MiXCR was used to determine the CDR3 positions. Recombination models were inferred per individual with the repgenHMM and IGoR tools using an EM algorithm. The tcR package in R was used for shared clonotype analysis, with sharing normalized by the product of cloneset sizes. To study raw recombination free of thymic and clonal selection effects, out-of-frame nonproductive sequences were analyzed. The public reads were quality trimmed at Q25 with fastp and then assembled into clones with MiXCR by TCRdb, keeping productive beta chains. Each entry merges the rows of one CDR3 protein and shows their most common DNA and genes. TCRdb's processing, not the authors' own work, is the source of the V and J calls. Here the sample has hundreds of thousands of distinct CDR3 sequences; about 20% occur a single time. The ten largest clones capture roughly 4% of the sample.

All donors were healthy Caucasians. Three pairs of female monozygotic twins, all aged about 18 to 30 years, were included in the twin cohort. RNA for TCR libraries was isolated from peripheral blood mononuclear cells. The same specimen was also included in a second study, on T cells expressing NK-cell markers. The second publication reports: In sorted CD3+CD56+NKG2C+, CD3+CD56+NKG2C- and CD3+CD56-NKG2C+ T-cell subsets from several donors, TCR beta-chain repertoires were profiled. Among the eight sequenced donors, seven were HCMV-seropositive and one was HCMV-seronegative. In several experiments an anti-gammadeltaTCR antibody was added to restrict sorting to alphabetaTCR-expressing T cells. In more than five donors, the dominant CD3+CD56+NKG2C+ clonotypes were found to rank among the top 10 CD8+ clonotypes and to make up 1.0-7.0% of CD8+ T cells. Those dominant clonotypes were again the most abundant among CD3+CD56-NKG2C+ cells in a handful of donors, at about 28.3-60.1%. Whether the expanded NKG2C-expressing T cell clones were specific for HCMV antigens remained unclear. The study sequenced eight donors, all healthy volunteers chosen at random: three men and five women. HCMV serostatus was determined by detecting HCMV-specific IgG in serum with a commercial ELISA kit. Bulk peripheral blood T-cell repertoires were additionally sequenced from unsorted PBMC for six donors. MIGEC was used to demultiplex reads and group the reads by UMI, and MiTCR was used to assemble and quantify clonotypes. Only TCR cDNA sequences supported by at least two reads were kept to exclude erroneous sequences. The tcR package was used for downstream repertoire analysis, and clonotypes were matched across fractions by CDR3 nucleotide sequence plus V segment. VDJmatch was used to annotate antigen specificity against VDJdb, with one amino acid substitution in CDR3 allowed.

The TCR comes from a woman between 18 and 30 years old in good health. Sample: PBMCs.

The DNA reads TGTGCCAGCAGTTCAGCCCCGGGACGGAACAGGGCGAACACCGGGGAGCTGTTTTTT. Translated, it reads CASSSAPGRNRANTGELFF. The chain uses TRBV6-5 and TRBJ2-2; tentative D gene TRBD1, with 6 bases matching. The CDR3, from cysteine to phenylalanine, totals 19 residues. CDR3 DNA only is kept here, 57 bases in frame from base 1. The germline V gene provides CDR1 MNHEY and CDR2 SVGAGI. The junction shows trimming of 4 bases on V and 0 bases on J, plus 21 bases between the germline ends.